The entry that follows covers one T cell receptor (beta chain) sequence. Its antigen is unknown. These data are taken from a study of blood T cells in healthy people across ages. Whole-study findings and limits: Possibly confounding the expanded clonotype changes was the fact that donor CMV status was unknown.

Donors were healthy Caucasian individuals from Russia aged about 6 to 95. Germline values: CDR1 DFQATT, CDR2 SNEGSKA (reference sequence). The trim removed 5 bases at V and 8 bases at J, leaving 7 bases unmatched. The CDR3 extends over 13 amino acids. A second about 7 to 11 cycle PCR used barcoded and J-beta primers. A single record per CDR3 protein comes from TCRdb applying MiXCR to the 5' RACE reads. The repertoire holds 650,000 to 800,000 distinct CDR3 sequences, with 44% as singletons. This clonotype was obtained from a man aged 60-69 years in good health. The source material was blood. The chain employs TRBV20-1 and TRBJ2-3; 10 positions agree with TRBD2. This chain's CDR3 is CSAGGRTSGTQYF. CDR3 coding DNA: TGCAGTGCTGGGGGGCGGACTAGCGGTACGCAGTATTTT.